This entry lists 7 T cell receptor beta chains sequenced from one sample in a study of molecular identifiers for immune sequencing clone quantification. TCRdb itself ran the PCR reads through MiXCR, one entry per CDR3 protein. The sample contains about 640,000 distinct CDR3 sequences, just under 20% of which appear only once. The sequencing input was naive CD8+ T cells from blood, with Jurkat cell RNA spiked in. Subset noted: FACS-sorted CD8+CD4-CCR7+CD45RA+ naive T cells. These receptor sequences come from a human donor in good health. Some libraries in this study had Jurkat cell RNA spiked in.

This clonotype showed up many times. V usage is TRBV12-3 or TRBV12-4 and J usage is TRBJ2-7; D ambiguous. The CDR3 runs 14 residues. V was clipped by 8 bases and J by 0 bases, with 14 bases between them. CDR3 protein: CASSPAGNSYEQYF. As DNA, the CDR3 is TGTGCCAGCTCACCAGCAGGTAACTCCTACGAGCAGTACTTC.

V usage is TRBV29-1 and J usage is TRBJ2-7, with D perhaps TRBD1 or TRBD2 (5 bases each). The V end was cut by 4 bases, the J end by 2 bases, with 18 bases between. The CDR3 covers 15 residues. Germline CDR1 SQVTM, CDR2 ANQGSEA. In nucleotides, the CDR3 is TGCAGCGTTGGGCTAACCGGGACCGGAACCTACGAGCAGTACTTC. It encodes CSVGLTGTGTYEQYF.

In its sample, this clonotype was seen a few times. This chain joins TRBV6-5 and TRBJ1-1, with D hard to call. The V end lost 5 bases, the J end lost 10 bases, and 17 bases lay between the germline ends. The CDR3 extends over 13 amino acids. Germline values: CDR1 MNHEY, CDR2 SVGAGI. The CDR3 here is CASSPTEAYTAFF. CDR3 sequence (DNA): TGTGCCAGCAGTCCGACCGAAGCGTACACAGCTTTCTTT.

This clonotype was seen more than once but under ten times. V gene TRBV27 combines with J gene TRBJ2-5, with 9 bases identical to TRBD2. Germline-derived CDR1 and CDR2 are MNHEY and SMNVEV (reference sequence). After removal of 5 bases from V and 1 base from J, the junction contained 5 bases not matched to a gene. The length of the CDR3 is 15 residues. The CDR3 spells CASSMSGGLQETQYF. The CDR3 DNA reads as TGTGCCAGCAGTATGAGCGGGGGGCTCCAAGAGACCCAGTACTTC.

This clonotype was observed at least ten times. The chain couples TRBV3-1 to TRBJ2-2; the D call may be TRBD1 or TRBD2 (5 bases each). The CDR3 spans 17 residues. V was shortened by 1 base and J by 3 bases, with 15 bases between the two germline ends. CDR1 and CDR2 (germline): LGHDT, YNNKEL (reference sequence). Written as DNA, the CDR3 is TGTGCCAGCAGCCAAGGGGCTGAGGGGCCGGACACCGGGGAGCTGTTTTTT. This codes for CASSQGAEGPDTGELFF.

Concerning this clonotype: Sequence at one end of the junction differs from germline and may be a read error. This chain connects TRBV12-3 or TRBV12-4 to TRBJ2-1, with D perhaps matching TRBD2 (7 bases). CDR3 size: 16 residues. The CDR3 is CASSPFSAGAYNEQSF. CDR3 nucleotides: TGTGCCAGCAGCCCCTTTTCCGCGGGGGCCTACAATGAGCAGTCCTTC.

This chain uses TRBV19 with TRBJ1-5; D perhaps matches TRBD1 (5 bases). Germline-derived CDR1 and CDR2 are LNHDA and SQIVND (reference sequence). Trimming left V 9 bases short and J 5 bases short, with 17 bases between. This CDR3 contains 14 residues. Here the CDR3 reads CASHLGDGDQPQHF. The DNA of the CDR3 is TGTGCCAGCCACTTGGGGGACGGGGATCAGCCCCAGCATTTT. Together with reference TRBV19 and TRBJ1-5, the CDR3 gives the full variable domain: DGGITQSPKYLFRKEGQNVTLSCEQNLNHDAMYWYRQDPGQGLRLIYYSQIVNDFQKGDIAEGYSVSREKKESFPLTVTSAQKNPTAFYLCASHLGDGDQPQHFGDGTRLSIL.